Listed below are T cell receptor beta chains from one sample, sequenced in a study of cytomegalovirus exposure and HLA in healthy donors. Here immunoSEQ multiplex PCR was the method, and the copy in TCRdb shows in-frame clones only, minus some. The table includes about 210,000 clones, around 76% detected once. Sequences were obtained from PBMCs. These receptor sequences come from a man aged 40-49 years in good health and CMV-seropositive. Both conserved end residues are part of each CDR3. Fields, in order: J gene, D gene, V gene, clone size, CDR3 protein. The D gene is left open where the match is weak. Rows may omit the clone size; those that give it use once, few, many or a size class.

TRBJ1-1,NA,TRBV4-1,NA,CASSLSPSPGGNTEAFF
TRBJ1-1,NA,TRBV5-1,NA,CASSSEGNTEAFF
TRBJ2-2,TRBD1,TRBV7-9,NA,CASSLLQGAVGELFF
TRBJ2-3,TRBD2,TRBV2,NA,CASSEALRGVDTQYF
TRBJ2-4,NA,TRBV5-1,NA,CASSLGPGDIQYF
TRBJ2-3,NA,TRBV30,NA,CAWSSRGASDTQYF
TRBJ1-5,NA,TRBV27,NA,CASSYGGRGNQPQHF
TRBJ2-7,NA,TRBV25-1,NA,CASSDSPSYEQYF
TRBJ2-3,TRBD2,TRBV7-3,NA,CASSPEGLAGGLTQYF
TRBJ2-1,NA,TRBV25-1,NA,CASSDNAQVWEQFF
TRBJ2-7,NA,TRBV19,once,CASQSTGQVYEQYF
TRBJ2-7,NA,TRBV19,few,CASSMGQGYEQYF
TRBJ1-1,TRBD1,TRBV19,NA,CASSPRGSNTEAFF
TRBJ2-5,NA,TRBV5-1,NA,CASSGPGSGLQETQYF
TRBJ2-3,TRBD2,TRBV18,NA,CASSHTSGSLDTQYF
TRBJ2-1,TRBD1,TRBV5-1,NA,CASSPGTGDYNEQFF
TRBJ1-1,NA,TRBV5-1,NA,CASSPDRPQNTEAFF
TRBJ1-1,NA,TRBV9,NA,CASSVVGEGTEAFF
TRBJ1-3,TRBD1,TRBV18,NA,CASSPTGPGNTIYF
TRBJ2-5,TRBD2,TRBV9,NA,CASSLRGGGETQYF
TRBJ1-5,NA,TRBV5-5,NA,CASSLEPGKQPQHF
TRBJ2-5,NA,TRBV30,NA,CAWFSSGAGTQYF
TRBJ1-1,TRBD1,TRBV18,NA,CASSPWGQGWKDTEAFF
TRBJ1-5,NA,TRBV6-6,NA,CASIPPGGNQPQHF
TRBJ1-4,NA,TRBV7-8,NA,CASSLSVAGDDEKLFF
TRBJ2-3,NA,TRBV9,NA,CASSVGVTDTQYF
TRBJ2-1,NA,TRBV19,few,CASSIASRIFF
TRBJ1-2,TRBD1,TRBV18,NA,CASSHSTPGTGEEGYTF
TRBJ2-2,TRBD1,TRBV7-9,NA,CSSTPLQGIFAGELFF
TRBJ2-1,NA,TRBV7-9,NA,CASSLALVAYNEQFF
TRBJ2-6,NA,TRBV6-5,NA,CASSGGTGANVLTF
TRBJ2-1,NA,TRBV7-3,once,CASSLADSSYNEQFF
TRBJ2-5,NA,TRBV5-1,NA,CASSTLGGAGETQYF
TRBJ1-4,TRBD1,TRBV30,few,CAWSPDDRGKLFF
TRBJ2-7,NA,TRBV27,NA,CASSPGGSSYERYF
TRBJ1-2,TRBD1,TRBV19,NA,CASGITGTGTGYGYTF
TRBJ2-5,TRBD1,TRBV9,NA,CASSSPWGAGGGGETQYF